This T cell receptor beta chain stems from a study of cytotoxic CD8 clonotypes in ibrutinib-treated CLL. The study, taken as a whole, reports: The study found baseline clonality above age-matched healthy donors, tracking circulating CD8+ T-cell counts.

The repertoire was sequenced with immunoSEQ multiplex PCR; TCRdb's copy has only in-frame clones and lacks some. Among 130,000 or so clones listed, about 80% were seen once. A few counts support this clone. Its antigen is not known. V was cut by 1 base and J by 3 bases, with 4 bases left in between. In germline, CDR1 is SGHDN, CDR2 FVKESK. This CDR3 is 12 amino acids long. The sample was PBMCs, taken after 12 months of ibrutinib treatment. The TCR was taken from a human donor with chronic lymphocytic leukemia. V gene TRBV14 combines with J gene TRBJ2-7; no clear D gene. The CDR3 DNA sequence: TGTGCCAGCAGCCAAGTAAGCTACGAGCAGTACTTC. It translates to CASSQVSYEQYF.